The next 25 T cell receptor beta chains were all read from a single sample in a study of early T cells in non-severe SARS-CoV-2 infection. From the 5' RACE reads, TCRdb called clonotypes with MiXCR, one entry per CDR3 protein. Of approximately 84,000 distinct CDR3 sequences listed, approximately 13% were seen once; the top ten hold 4.5% to 7%. The sample consisted of whole blood. All receptors come from an adult who was a healthcare worker with PCR-confirmed SARS-CoV-2 infection or an uninfected control (not recorded which).

V usage is TRBV7-9 and J usage is TRBJ1-1; no reliable D call. V lost 1 base and J lost 6, with 12 bases in between. Germline V gene lookup returns CDR1 SEHNR and CDR2 FQNEAQ (reference sequence). CDR3 length: 14 amino acids. The CDR3 nucleotides read TGTGCCAGCAGCTTAGTTTTGAGGACCGCTGAAGCTTTCTTT. Protein: CASSLVLRTAEAFF.

This clonotype was counted many times. The chain couples TRBV5-1 to TRBJ1-5, with 8 nucleotides matching TRBD1. Germline assignment: CDR1 SGHRS and CDR2 YFSETQ. The CDR3 runs to 14 residues. J lost 7 bases, V lost 0 bases, and 3 bases had no gene match. The CDR3 reads CASSLAGGGQPQHF. DNA of the CDR3: TGCGCCAGCAGCTTGGCAGGGGGCGGGCAGCCCCAGCATTTT.

The rearrangement uses TRBV28 and TRBJ1-5; no reliable D call. The CDR3 runs to 13 residues. The germline CDR1 and CDR2 sequences are MDHEN and SYDVKM. Trimming shortened V by 7 bases and J by 5 bases, and 12 bases separated the two germline ends. The CDR3 sequence: CASTGATHQPQHF. In DNA form, the CDR3 reads TGTGCCAGCACCGGCGCGACACATCAGCCCCAGCATTTT.

This clonotype was seen only a few times. DNA of the CDR3: TGTGCCAGCAGCCTCTACATGGTTGGGGAGCTGTTTTTT. Translated: CASSLYMVGELFF. The chain employs TRBV11-2 and TRBJ2-2; D ambiguous. The CDR3 runs 13 residues. V dropped 5 bases and J dropped 8 bases, with 12 bases sitting between them. Germline lookup yields CDR1 SGHAT and CDR2 FQNNGV.

This clonotype was observed many times. J is TRBJ2-7 and V is TRBV2; TRBD1 matches 9 bases. The CDR3 consists of 15 residues. Germline values: CDR1 SNHLY, CDR2 FYNNEI. Germline trimming cut 7 bases from V and 4 bases from J; bases unmatched to any gene: 11. CDR3 nucleotides: TGTGCCAGCATCACACCGGGACAGGGACAGTACGAGCAGTACTTC. It codes for CASITPGQGQYEQYF.

The chain carries TRBV5-1 and TRBJ1-6; no clear D. This CDR3 spans 16 amino acids. Germline V gives CDR1 SGHRS, CDR2 YFSETQ. Trimming stripped 4 bases from V and 5 bases from J, with 16 bases between. CDR3: CASSPMRAGDNSPLHF. The CDR3 DNA sequence: TGCGCCAGCAGCCCGATGCGGGCGGGAGATAATTCACCCCTCCACTTT.

This clonotype was found a few times. This sequence joins TRBV5-1 and TRBJ2-3; no clear D. V lost 0 bases and J 0 bases, leaving 5 bases between the germline ends. CDR3 length: 14 residues. CDR1 is SGHRS and CDR2 is YFSETQ in the germline V gene. The CDR3 DNA follows: TGCGCCAGCAGCTTGGATACTAGCACAGATACGCAGTATTTT. Translated, it gives CASSLDTSTDTQYF.

This clonotype was seen just once. This may be a read error, as it is one base from a much larger clone. The rearrangement joins TRBV12-3 or TRBV12-4 to TRBJ2-4; D remains ambiguous. The germline V and J ends were trimmed by 7 bases and 9 bases, with 13 bases remaining between them. The CDR3 has 12 amino acids. The CDR3 DNA is TGTGCCAGCAATAACTGGATTGGCATTCAGTACTTC. Protein product: CASNNWIGIQYF.

The gene calls are TRBV29-1 and TRBJ2-1, with no clear D. Trimming removed 3 bases at V and 8 bases at J, with 17 bases between. CDR3 length: 14 amino acids. Germline values: CDR1 SQVTM, CDR2 ANQGSEA. CDR3 bases: TGCAGCGTTGAGCGAGGTATCAGTTCCTATGAGCAGTTCTTC. Its protein product is CSVERGISSYEQFF.

Turning to this clonotype: The junction departs from germline at one end; a sequencing error may be responsible. The CDR3 region is CASSDVLRDGHNPPLHF. The CDR3 DNA reads as TGCGCCAGCAGCGACGTGCTCCGGGACGGCCATAATCCACCCCTCCACTTT. The V call is TRBV5-1, the J call TRBJ1-6; D may be TRBD1 (5 bases). This CDR3 has 17 amino acids. Germline CDR1 reads SGHRS; CDR2 reads YFSETQ.

This clonotype was seen repeatedly, ten times or more. The chain has TRBV4-1 and TRBJ1-1, with TRBD1 matching over 10 bases. Looked up from germline, CDR1 is MGHRA and CDR2 is YSYEKL. The CDR3 is 16 amino acids. V dropped 4 bases and J dropped 4; count of bases not matched to a gene: 9. CDR3 nucleotide sequence: TGCGCCAGCAGCCGAGTGACAGGGGGCATCGGCACTGAAGCTTTCTTT. It yields the protein CASSRVTGGIGTEAFF.

In this sample, this clonotype turned up a few times. The V call is TRBV2, the J call TRBJ2-2; TRBD2 is a possible D gene (5 bases). The length of the CDR3 is 13 residues. Per the germline V gene, CDR1 is SNHLY and CDR2 is FYNNEI. Trimming removed 3 bases at V and 5 bases at J, with 7 bases between. CDR3 DNA: TGTGCCAGCAGTGATTCGGGGACCGGGGAGCTGTTTTTT. It specifies CASSDSGTGELFF.

This chain uses TRBV14 with TRBJ2-7, with D hard to call. V lost 3 bases and J 3 bases, leaving 9 bases between the germline ends. Looked up from germline, CDR1 is SGHDN and CDR2 is FVKESK. The CDR3 is 13 amino acids. In nucleotides, the CDR3 is TGTGCCAGCAGCCACAGTCCCTTCTACGAGCAGTACTTC. It encodes CASSHSPFYEQYF. Drawing the rest from reference TRBV14 and TRBJ2-7, the complete variable domain is EAGVTQFPSHSVIEKGQTVTLRCDPISGHDNLYWYRRVMGKEIKFLLHFVKESKQDESGMPNNRFLAERTGGTYSTLKVQPAELEDSGVYFCASSHSPFYEQYFGPGTRLTVT.

The chain combines TRBV19 with TRBJ1-2, with D uncertain. Between the trimmed V and J ends, which lost 3 bases and 4 bases, there was a span of 18 bases. Germline CDR1 and CDR2: LNHDA and SQIVND (reference sequence). The CDR3 extends over 16 amino acids. The CDR3 nucleotides are TGTGCCAGTAGTATTGGCAATCCGTCCGGAGGCTATGGCTACACCTTC. It yields the protein CASSIGNPSGGYGYTF.

Ten or more counts support this clonotype. CDR3 nucleotide sequence: TGTGCCACCAGCAGAGACCTAGCGGGAGGGTCCCACAATGAGCAGTTCTTC. Protein product: CATSRDLAGGSHNEQFF. The V call is TRBV15, the J call TRBJ2-1; TRBD2 agrees at 12 bases. J was trimmed by 5 bases and V by 0 bases; bases with no gene match: 5. The CDR3 has 17 amino acids. The germline V gene has CDR1 LNHNV and CDR2 YYDKDF (reference sequence).

This clonotype was counted between two and nine times. The chain couples TRBV2 to TRBJ1-1; 7 nucleotides match TRBD1. The V gene end was trimmed by 7 bases and the J gene end by 11 bases; junction bases not matched to a gene: 10. Germline V gene sequence: CDR1 SNHLY, CDR2 FYNNEI. The CDR3 has 12 amino acids. The DNA for the CDR3 is TGTGCCAGCATTCGACAGGGTCCGTACGCTTTCTTT. This translates into CASIRQGPYAFF.

The chain recombines TRBV12-3 or TRBV12-4 with TRBJ2-3; D possibly uses TRBD1 or TRBD2 (5 bases each). V dropped 6 bases and J dropped 1 base, with 23 bases sitting between them. The CDR3 totals 18 residues. The DNA for the CDR3 is TGTGCCAGCAGAAGCAACCCGGGGACCCGGGGCGGCACAGATACGCAGTATTTT. Translating it yields CASRSNPGTRGGTDTQYF.

The rearrangement links TRBV18 to TRBJ2-1; 8 bases fit TRBD1. The V gene end was trimmed by 3 bases and the J gene end by 13 bases; junction bases not matched to a gene: 8. The germline gives CDR1 KGHSH, CDR2 LQKENI. The CDR3 contains 13 residues. CDR3 in DNA: TGTGCCAGCTCACCGGGAGAGGACAGGGATCAGTTCTTC. Encoded protein: CASSPGEDRDQFF.

This clonotype has more than one count but fewer than ten. The chain has TRBV28 and TRBJ1-5; 8 bases agree with TRBD1. The CDR3 extends over 12 amino acids. Germline V CDR1 and CDR2: MDHEN, SYDVKM. The J segment lost 14 bases and the V segment lost 6 bases, leaving 9 bases of the junction unmatched. CDR3 coding DNA: TGTGCCAGCAGACTCTCGGGACAGGTTAAGCATTTT. Its translation is CASRLSGQVKHF.

The J gene is TRBJ1-4, the V gene TRBV18; tentatively, D is TRBD1 (5 bases). With 3 bases removed from V and 0 bases from J, the gap between germline ends came to 11 bases. Per germline, CDR1 KGHSH and CDR2 LQKENI. This CDR3 has 16 amino acids. CDR3 amino acids: CASSPRTPATNEKLFF. In DNA form, the CDR3 reads TGTGCCAGCTCACCGCGGACACCTGCAACTAATGAAAAACTGTTTTTT.

This clonotype has just a few counts. The chain is built from TRBV14 and TRBJ2-1; 7 nucleotides match TRBD2. Germline CDR1 is SGHDN and CDR2 is FVKESK. The CDR3 covers 15 residues. Trimming removed 3 bases from V and 9 bases from J; junction bases left unmatched: 11. Here the CDR3 DNA reads TGTGCCAGCAGCCACCCGGCGGGAGCTGGGCTTGAGCAGTTCTTC. Translation: CASSHPAGAGLEQFF.

The gene calls are TRBV20-1 and TRBJ1-1, with D maybe TRBD1 (5 bases). Germline V gene sequence: CDR1 DFQATT, CDR2 SNEGSKA (reference sequence). Deletions cut 6 bases from V and 1 base from J, with 15 bases between. CDR3 size: 14 residues. The CDR3 protein is CSAGVGQPNTEAFF. DNA of the CDR3: TGCAGTGCGGGGGTTGGGCAGCCGAACACTGAAGCTTTCTTT.

This clonotype was observed a handful of times. The chain combines TRBV30 with TRBJ2-5, with D perhaps given as TRBD1 or TRBD2 (5 bases each). Trimming left V 2 bases short and J 4 bases short, with 17 bases between. The CDR3 runs 15 residues. From germline, CDR1 is GTSNPN and CDR2 SVGIG (reference sequence). The CDR3 is CAWSMGPGPSETQYF. The CDR3 DNA is TGTGCCTGGAGTATGGGGCCGGGACCGTCAGAGACCCAGTACTTC. The whole variable domain, filled in from reference TRBV30 and TRBJ2-5, reads SQTIHQWPATLVQPVGSPLSLECTVEGTSNPNLYWYRQAAGRGLQLLFYSVGIGQISSEVPQNLSASRPQDRQFILSSKKLLLSDSGFYLCAWSMGPGPSETQYFGPGTRLLVL.

V and J are TRBV5-1 and TRBJ2-7; 8 nucleotides agree with TRBD2. CDR3 size: 14 residues. CDR1 is SGHRS and CDR2 is YFSETQ in the germline V gene. The V segment lost 4 bases and the J segment 5 bases; nucleotides outside the gene matches: 8. CDR3 sequence reads: CASSPRGGLHEQYF. CDR3 sequence (DNA): TGCGCCAGCAGCCCCCGGGGGGGCCTCCACGAGCAGTACTTC.

The J gene is TRBJ1-4, the V gene TRBV18, with unresolved D. V was shortened by 8 bases and J by 2 bases, with 12 bases between the two germline ends. Germline-derived CDR1 and CDR2 are KGHSH and LQKENI. CDR3 size: 14 residues. The CDR3 coding sequence is TGTGCCAGCCAAACCGGTTCTACTAATGAAAAACTGTTTTTT. This translates into CASQTGSTNEKLFF.